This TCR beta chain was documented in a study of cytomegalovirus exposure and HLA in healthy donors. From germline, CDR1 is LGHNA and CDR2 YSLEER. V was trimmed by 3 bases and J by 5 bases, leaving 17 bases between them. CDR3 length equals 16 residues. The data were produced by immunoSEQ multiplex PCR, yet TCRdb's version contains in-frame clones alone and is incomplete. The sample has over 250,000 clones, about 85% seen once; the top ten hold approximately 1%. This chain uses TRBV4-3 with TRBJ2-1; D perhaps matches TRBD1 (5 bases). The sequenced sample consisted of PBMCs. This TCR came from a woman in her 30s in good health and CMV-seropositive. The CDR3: CASSQGAVRTHNEQFF. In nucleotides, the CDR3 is TGCGCCAGCAGCCAGGGCGCAGTACGGACACACAATGAGCAGTTCTTC.